One sample yielded the 9 T cell receptor beta chains listed below, sequenced in a study of shared clonotypes between healthy human individuals. Measured with immunoSEQ multiplex PCR; TCRdb has only the in-frame clones, and not every one. The sample consists of some 1,400,000 clones, roughly 95% of them appearing once. Sample: naive CD4+ T cells sorted from blood. Stated subset: CD45RA+ positively selected. These receptors were collected from a man under 40 in good health.

The chain is built from TRBV29-1 and TRBJ1-5, with D unresolved. Trimming removed 4 bases at V and 3 bases at J, with 10 bases between. This CDR3 has 13 amino acids. CDR1 is SQVTM and CDR2 is ANQGSEA in the germline V gene. The CDR3 spells CSVVFGNNQPQHF. For the CDR3, the DNA is TGCAGCGTTGTTTTCGGAAACAATCAGCCCCAGCATTTT.

This clone occurred once. This chain joins TRBV9 and TRBJ2-2; no definite D call. From germline, CDR1 is SGDLS and CDR2 YYNGEE. V was cut by 0 bases and J by 3 bases, with 3 bases left in between. This CDR3 has 13 residues. CDR3 residues: CASSVAHTGELFF. The CDR3 nucleotides read TGTGCCAGCAGCGTAGCACACACCGGGGAGCTGTTTTTT.

The chain is built from TRBV21-1 and TRBJ2-5; TRBD1 was called by the table and not checked on the DNA. TRBV21-1 is a listed pseudogene. The CDR3 loop spans 16 amino acids. CDR3 region: CASSKKVVQGVVTQYF. CDR3 nucleotides: TGTGCCAGCAGCAAAAAGGTAGTACAGGGTGTCGTGACCCAGTACTTC.

The J gene is TRBJ2-5, the V gene TRBV7-8, with a tentative D call TRBD2 (6 bases). The CDR3 is made up of 14 amino acids. Trimming left V 3 bases short and J 9 bases short, with 17 bases between. Looked up from germline, CDR1 is SGHVS and CDR2 is FQNEAQ. The CDR3 here is CASSLGTSKESQYF. The CDR3 bases are TGTGCCAGCAGCTTGGGGACTTCAAAGGAATCCCAGTACTTC.

This clone was seen just once. The V and J genes are TRBV6-5 and TRBJ2-1, with D unresolved. V lost 11 bases to trimming and J lost 8 bases, with 7 bases between them. Germline values: CDR1 MNHEY, CDR2 SVGAGI. The CDR3 has 9 amino acids. The CDR3 DNA reads TGTGCCGCCGGAGATGAGCAGTTCTTC. Encoded protein: CAAGDEQFF.

This chain uses TRBV4-1 with TRBJ2-7; 8 bases align to TRBD2. J lost 2 bases, V lost 0 bases, and 15 bases had no gene match. The V gene's germline CDR1 is MGHRA and CDR2 YSYEKL. This CDR3 comprises 19 residues. The CDR3 loop reads CASSQDLGRKLADTYEQYF. The CDR3, as DNA: TGCGCCAGCAGCCAAGATTTGGGAAGGAAACTAGCGGATACCTACGAGCAGTACTTC.

This clone occurred once. The V and J genes are TRBV5-1 and TRBJ1-6; D is uncertain. Per the germline V gene, CDR1 is SGHRS and CDR2 is YFSETQ. CDR3 length equals 16 residues. V was shortened by 3 bases and J by 5 bases, with 15 bases between the two germline ends. The CDR3 spells CASSWAAGRNNSPLHF. CDR3 nucleotide sequence: TGCGCCAGCAGCTGGGCGGCCGGGAGGAATAATTCACCCCTCCACTTT.

V and J are TRBV10-3 and TRBJ1-4; TRBD1 agrees at 7 bases. Germline V lookup: CDR1 ENHRY, CDR2 SYGVKD. The CDR3 loop spans 15 amino acids. J lost 0 bases, V lost 2 bases, and 0 bases had no gene match. The CDR3 DNA sequence: TGTGCCATCAGTGAGACAGGGGCAACTAATGAAAAACTGTTTTTT. Translated, it gives CAISETGATNEKLFF.

The chain combines TRBV7-7 with TRBJ2-1, with D possibly being TRBD2 (5 bases). Germline values: CDR1 SSHAT, CDR2 FNYEAQ (reference sequence). Trimming left V 5 bases short and J 8 bases short, with 16 bases between. CDR3 length: 14 amino acids. The CDR3 DNA reads as TGTGCCAGCAGCCCCCCCCGTGGAGGTGATGAGCAGTTCTTC. Translation gives CASSPPRGGDEQFF. Complete variable domain (other parts from reference TRBV7-7 and TRBJ2-1): GAGVSQSPRYKVTKRGQDVTLRCDPISSHATLYWYQQALGQGPEFLTYFNYEAQPDKSGLPSDRFSAERPEGSISTLTIQRTEQRDSAMYRCASSPPRGGDEQFFGPGTRLTVL.